Shown below are 20 T cell receptor beta chains from a single sample sequenced in a study of blood T cell repertoires in COVID-19. The data were produced by immunoSEQ multiplex PCR, yet TCRdb's version contains in-frame clones alone and is incomplete. Of 250,000 to 300,000 clones listed, more than 70% were seen once; the top ten hold 2% to 2.5%. What was sequenced was PBMCs or T cells enriched from blood (not recorded which). All receptors come from a woman aged 55-69 years in a cohort exposed to, infected with or recovered from COVID-19 (not recorded which).

This chain links TRBV7-8 with TRBJ2-5, with 11 bases lining up with TRBD2. In germline, CDR1 is SGHVS, CDR2 FQNEAQ. V lost 5 bases, J lost 3 bases, and 5 bases stayed unmatched. This CDR3 is built from 15 residues. The DNA of the CDR3 is TGTGCCAGCAGCCCAGAACTAGCGGGAGAAGAGACCCAGTACTTC. Amino acids: CASSPELAGEETQYF. The variable domain in full, completed from reference TRBV7-8 and TRBJ2-5, reads GAGVSQSPRYKVAKRGQDVALRCDPISGHVSLFWYQQALGQGPEFLTYFQNEAQLDKSGLPSDRFFAERPEGSVSTLKIQRTQQEDSAVYLCASSPELAGEETQYFGPGTRLLVL.

DNA for the CDR3: TGTGCCAGCACCCCCCGACGCGGCAATGAGCAGTTCTTC. It translates to CASTPRRGNEQFF. V gene TRBV11-2 combines with J gene TRBJ2-1, with D hard to call. The V and J ends lost 7 bases and 6 bases respectively, with 13 bases between them. From germline, CDR1 is SGHAT and CDR2 FQNNGV. The length of the CDR3 is 13 residues.

Here the CDR3 reads CASVETESYEQYF. The CDR3 DNA reads as TGTGCCAGCGTCGAGACAGAGTCCTACGAGCAGTACTTC. This chain joins TRBV2 and TRBJ2-7; possibly TRBD1 for D (5 bases). Germline V gives CDR1 SNHLY, CDR2 FYNNEI. This CDR3 spans 13 amino acids. The V end was cut by 8 bases, the J end by 1 base, with 12 bases between. Using reference TRBV2 and TRBJ2-7 for the parts outside the CDR3, the full variable domain is EPEVTQTPSHQVTQMGQEVILRCVPISNHLYFYWYRQILGQKVEFLVSFYNNEISEKSEIFDDQFSVERPDGSNFTLKIRSTKLEDSAMYFCASVETESYEQYFGPGTRLTVT.

The chain recombines TRBV6-5 with TRBJ1-1, with D possibly matching TRBD1 (5 bases). CDR1 and CDR2 (germline): MNHEY, SVGAGI. Trimming took off 5 bases at V and 4 bases at J, with 14 bases between the two ends. The CDR3 consists of 14 residues. CDR3: CASSRKGLGTEAFF. CDR3 nucleotide sequence: TGTGCCAGCAGTCGTAAGGGGTTGGGCACTGAAGCTTTCTTT.

The genes are TRBV29-1 and TRBJ2-5; 9 nucleotides align to TRBD1. CDR1 and CDR2 from the germline V gene are SQVTM and ANQGSEA. The CDR3 loop spans 13 amino acids. V shed 5 bases, J shed 8 bases, and the junction held 9 bases outside the gene matches. The CDR3 here is CSVFSGQGSTQYF. The CDR3, as DNA: TGCAGCGTTTTTTCAGGACAGGGGTCAACCCAGTACTTC.

The chain combines TRBV7-2 with TRBJ2-7; a possible D gene is TRBD2 (5 bases). Looked up from germline, CDR1 is SGHTA and CDR2 is FQGNSA. Trimming pared 5 bases from V and 1 base from J, leaving 9 bases between. This CDR3 is 13 amino acids long. CDR3 nucleotides: TGTGCCAGCAGCAGCGGAAATTCCTACGAGCAGTACTTC. It is translated as CASSSGNSYEQYF.

V gene TRBV9 combines with J gene TRBJ2-3; 9 bases match TRBD2. The CDR3 runs to 16 residues. Germline CDR1 is SGDLS and CDR2 is YYNGEE. Trimming cost V 0 bases and J 5 bases; bases outside gene matches: 7. CDR3 coding DNA: TGTGCCAGCAGCGTAGACATAGCGGGAGAGGTAGATACGCAGTATTTT. Translated, it gives CASSVDIAGEVDTQYF.

This chain joins TRBV7-9 and TRBJ1-5; 7 bases map to TRBD1. The CDR3 contains 16 residues. Germline CDR1 SEHNR, CDR2 FQNEAQ (reference sequence). Trimming at V came to 5 bases and at J to 0 bases, leaving 7 bases not matched to a gene. DNA for the CDR3: TGTGCCAGCAGCCCGGAGACAGGGCCTAGCAATCAGCCCCAGCATTTT. This gives the protein CASSPETGPSNQPQHF.

The chain links TRBV28 to TRBJ1-5; a possible D gene is TRBD1 (5 bases). This CDR3 has 12 residues. Germline V CDR1 and CDR2: MDHEN, SYDVKM. Trimming took off 6 bases at V and 7 bases at J, with 10 bases between the two ends. CDR3 sequence (DNA): TGTGCCAGCAGGCAGGGAGGGCAGCCCCAGCATTTT. This codes for CASRQGGQPQHF.

CDR3 DNA: TGTGCCAGCAGCGGGGGACTAGCGACCACGGAGCAGTACTTC. Residues: CASSGGLATTEQYF. This chain links TRBV5-4 with TRBJ2-7; 10 bases align to TRBD2. This CDR3 is 14 amino acids long. Germline assignment: CDR1 SGHNT and CDR2 YYREEE (reference sequence). Losses at the gene ends were 4 bases for V and 7 bases for J; bases not matched to a gene: 8.

This clone was detected once. This chain connects TRBV5-4 to TRBJ2-7; TRBD2 matches at 7 bases. This CDR3 is built from 15 residues. The ends lost 4 bases at V and 0 bases at J; junction bases unmatched: 7. CDR1 and CDR2 from the germline V gene are SGHNT and YYREEE (reference sequence). For the CDR3, the DNA is TGTGCCAGCAGCCTACCAGCGGGGAACTCCTACGAGCAGTACTTC. Its translation: CASSLPAGNSYEQYF.

The chain combines TRBV11-1 with TRBJ2-5, with D possibly being TRBD1 (6 bases). V was pared by 5 bases and J by 4 bases, with 14 bases between. Germline lookup yields CDR1 SGHAT and CDR2 FQDESV (reference sequence). The CDR3 sequence is 14 residues long. In DNA, the CDR3 is TGTGCCAGCAGCGCCCGGGACAAGAGAGAGACCCAGTACTTC. Protein: CASSARDKRETQYF.

This chain connects TRBV5-5 to TRBJ2-7; 7 bases are a match to TRBD1. CDR1 is SGHKS and CDR2 is YYEKEE in the germline V gene (reference sequence). V shed 0 bases, J shed 3 bases, and the junction held 3 bases outside the gene matches. The CDR3 is 14 residues long. In DNA form, the CDR3 reads TGTGCCAGCAGCTTGGTCCCAGGGGGCTACGAGCAGTACTTC. Its translation is CASSLVPGGYEQYF.

The CDR3 coding sequence is TGTGCCAGCAGCCGGACAGGACGGAGGGAGACCCAGTACTTC. This gives the protein CASSRTGRRETQYF. The chain joins TRBV9 to TRBJ2-5; 7 bases fit TRBD1. Germline CDR1 is SGDLS and CDR2 is YYNGEE. This CDR3 is built from 14 residues. V was clipped by 4 bases and J by 5 bases; unmatched bases: 8.

V and J are TRBV6-5 and TRBJ2-3, with 9 nucleotides matching TRBD2. J lost 2 bases, V lost 2 bases, and 2 bases had no gene match. The length of the CDR3 is 15 residues. Germline CDR1 reads MNHEY; CDR2 reads SVGAGI. The CDR3 coding sequence is TGTGCCAGCAGTTACATAGCGGGAGACACAGATACGCAGTATTTT. Translation: CASSYIAGDTDTQYF.

The rearrangement joins TRBV18 to TRBJ1-4, with a possible D match to TRBD1 (6 bases). Between the trimmed V and J ends, which lost 4 bases and 8 bases, there was a span of 11 bases. Germline CDR1 is KGHSH and CDR2 is LQKENI. The length of the CDR3 is 13 residues. CDR3 sequence (DNA): TGTGCCAGCTCACTGGACAGCTGGGAAAAACTGTTTTTT. This codes for CASSLDSWEKLFF.

The rearrangement joins TRBV6-5 to TRBJ1-1; D is unclear. V dropped 6 bases and J dropped 5 bases, with 7 bases sitting between them. The V gene's germline CDR1 is MNHEY and CDR2 SVGAGI. The CDR3 runs to 11 residues. The CDR3 spells CASSQFTEAFF. DNA of the CDR3: TGTGCCAGCAGCCAATTTACTGAAGCTTTCTTT.

The chain couples TRBV7-9 to TRBJ1-1, with D maybe TRBD1 (6 bases). Per germline, CDR1 SEHNR and CDR2 FQNEAQ (reference sequence). V gave up 2 bases and J gave up 3 bases, with 10 bases separating them. The CDR3 length is 14 residues. CDR3 bases: TGTGCCAGCAGCTTACAGGGGAAGGACACTGAAGCTTTCTTT. Protein product: CASSLQGKDTEAFF.

The V and J genes are TRBV28 and TRBJ2-1; TRBD1 is a possible D gene (6 bases). CDR3 size: 10 residues. Trimming shortened V by 8 bases and J by 8 bases, and 7 bases separated the two germline ends. Germline CDR1 and CDR2: MDHEN and SYDVKM. CDR3 loop: CASGQYEQFF. The CDR3 region has the DNA TGTGCCAGCGGACAGTATGAGCAGTTCTTC.

The chain links TRBV5-1 to TRBJ2-1; D possibly corresponds to TRBD2 (5 bases). From germline, CDR1 is SGHRS and CDR2 YFSETQ. V was shortened by 2 bases and J by 8 bases, with 11 bases between the two germline ends. The CDR3 consists of 13 residues. The CDR3 DNA reads as TGCGCCAGCAGCTTTATCGGGGATGATGAGCAGTTCTTC. This gives the protein CASSFIGDDEQFF.